This T cell receptor beta chain was observed in a study of control samples from healthy donors and cancer patients. The method was immunoSEQ multiplex PCR; TCRdb's version includes in-frame clones alone and lacks a portion of them. The sample has around 150,000 clones; about 87% are singletons. Germline assignment: CDR1 SNHLY and CDR2 FYNNEI. The CDR3 covers 14 residues. The V segment lost 8 bases and the J segment 3 bases; nucleotides outside the gene matches: 5. This clone came up once. The rearrangement joins TRBV2 to TRBJ2-3; 10 bases line up with TRBD1. The sequence was collected from a man aged 25 to 40 in good health. The sample was blood. CDR3 in DNA: TGTGCCAGCCCCCGGACAGGGGGTACAGATACGCAGTATTTT. Its protein is CASPRTGGTDTQYF.